This T cell receptor (beta chain) was sequenced in a study of T cell responses to AZD1222 COVID-19 vaccine. Germline CDR1 is SGHNT and CDR2 is YYREEE (reference sequence). The CDR3 runs 13 residues. Deletions cut 0 bases from V and 5 bases from J, with 9 bases between. Measured with immunoSEQ multiplex PCR; TCRdb has only the in-frame clones, and not every one. The sample consists of about 180,000 clones, almost 90% of them appearing once. Material: peripheral blood, obtained 28 days after the second AZD1222 dose. This chain joins TRBV5-4 and TRBJ2-7; possible D gene TRBD1, 6 bases. The TCR originated in an adult who received the AZD1222 COVID-19 vaccine. This chain's CDR3 is CASSLVRGHEQYF. The CDR3 nucleotides read TGTGCCAGCAGCTTGGTCAGGGGCCACGAGCAGTACTTC.